Listed below are T cell receptor beta chains from one sample, sequenced in a study of blood T cell repertoires in COVID-19. Clones were sequenced by immunoSEQ multiplex PCR, and TCRdb holds only the in-frame ones, with some missing. This table holds around 57,000 clones, 90% to 95% found once. The specimen was peripheral blood. These receptors were collected from a man aged 50 to 60 with acute or convalescent COVID-19. CDR3s include the opening cysteine and the closing phenylalanine or tryptophan. D genes are given only for firm matches. Expanded clones are given a class, and other clones once, few, many or no size at all.

clone_size: -
d_call: -
v_call: TRBV11-2
j_call: TRBJ2-1
cdr3_aa: CASSISRGLRQFF
cdr3_nt: TGTGCCAGCAGCATTAGCCGTGGCCTAAGGCAGTTCTTC

clone_size: -
d_call: -
v_call: TRBV5-6
j_call: TRBJ2-2
cdr3_aa: CASSLNGEFSPGELFF
cdr3_nt: TGTGCCAGCAGCCTGAACGGGGAGTTTTCACCCGGGGAGCTGTTTTTT

clone_size: -
d_call: -
v_call: TRBV4-1
j_call: TRBJ1-6
cdr3_aa: CASSQVGPNSSPLHF
cdr3_nt: TGCGCCAGCAGCCAAGTGGGGCCTAATTCTTCACCCCTCCACTTT

clone_size: -
d_call: -
v_call: TRBV7-2
j_call: TRBJ2-1
cdr3_aa: CASSLGEANEQFF
cdr3_nt: TGTGCCAGCAGCTTAGGTGAAGCCAATGAGCAGTTCTTC

clone_size: -
d_call: -
v_call: TRBV14
j_call: TRBJ2-1
cdr3_aa: CASSHFSGYENEQFF
cdr3_nt: TGTGCCAGCAGCCATTTTTCAGGGTATGAGAATGAGCAGTTCTTC

clone_size: -
d_call: TRBD1
v_call: TRBV25-1
j_call: TRBJ2-1
cdr3_aa: CASSEYWGRGLWNEQFF
cdr3_nt: TGTGCCAGCAGTGAATATTGGGGCAGGGGGCTGTGGAATGAGCAGTTCTTC

clone_size: few
d_call: TRBD1
v_call: TRBV5-4
j_call: TRBJ1-2
cdr3_aa: CASSLGGQIFYGYTF
cdr3_nt: TGTGCCAGCAGCTTGGGGGGACAGATCTTTTATGGCTACACCTTC

clone_size: -
d_call: -
v_call: TRBV29-1
j_call: TRBJ2-3
cdr3_aa: CSVDRDYHTTQYF
cdr3_nt: TGCAGCGTTGATCGCGACTACCATACTACGCAGTATTTT

clone_size: -
d_call: TRBD1
v_call: TRBV18
j_call: TRBJ2-5
cdr3_aa: CASSPRQGQETQYF
cdr3_nt: TGTGCCAGCTCACCACGACAGGGCCAAGAGACCCAGTACTTC

clone_size: once
d_call: TRBD2
v_call: TRBV19
j_call: TRBJ2-3
cdr3_aa: CASSIRSSGRAGTQYF
cdr3_nt: TGTGCCAGTAGTATACGGTCTAGCGGGAGGGCAGGTACGCAGTATTTT

clone_size: -
d_call: -
v_call: TRBV24-1
j_call: TRBJ2-5
cdr3_aa: CATSDFEGLEETQYF
cdr3_nt: TGTGCCACCAGTGATTTTGAGGGATTGGAAGAGACCCAGTACTTC

clone_size: -
d_call: TRBD1
v_call: TRBV5-1
j_call: TRBJ2-2
cdr3_aa: CASSAGQGLWNTGELFF
cdr3_nt: TGCGCCAGCAGCGCGGGACAGGGGTTATGGAACACCGGGGAGCTGTTTTTT

clone_size: -
d_call: -
v_call: TRBV7-9
j_call: TRBJ2-7
cdr3_aa: CASSPTRLAASEQYF
cdr3_nt: TGTGCCAGCAGCCCCACTAGGCTCGCCGCCTCTGAGCAGTACTTC

clone_size: -
d_call: TRBD2
v_call: TRBV10-3
j_call: TRBJ2-3
cdr3_aa: CAISDSGRTDTQYF
cdr3_nt: TGTGCCATCAGTGATAGCGGGAGAACGGATACGCAGTATTTT

clone_size: -
d_call: TRBD1
v_call: TRBV28
j_call: TRBJ1-5
cdr3_aa: CASSRRTGGVLYSNQPQHF
cdr3_nt: TGTGCCAGCAGTCGTCGGACAGGGGGCGTACTTTATAGCAATCAGCCCCAGCATTTT

clone_size: -
d_call: TRBD1
v_call: TRBV12-3/TRBV12-4
j_call: TRBJ1-1
cdr3_aa: CATNWDRNTEAFF
cdr3_nt: TGTGCCACAAACTGGGACAGGAACACTGAAGCTTTCTTT

clone_size: -
d_call: -
v_call: TRBV7-6
j_call: TRBJ2-7
cdr3_aa: CASSSFPLGPLTGGAYEQYF
cdr3_nt: TGTGCCAGCAGCTCGTTTCCACTCGGCCCCCTTACGGGGGGCGCCTACGAGCAGTACTTC

clone_size: -
d_call: -
v_call: TRBV5-6
j_call: TRBJ2-2
cdr3_aa: CASSWRINTGELFF
cdr3_nt: TGTGCCAGCAGCTGGCGGATTAACACCGGGGAGCTGTTTTTT

clone_size: once
d_call: -
v_call: TRBV5-1
j_call: TRBJ2-3
cdr3_aa: CASSFPLAGDTQYF
cdr3_nt: TGCGCCAGCAGCTTTCCCCTAGCAGGAGATACGCAGTATTTT

clone_size: -
d_call: -
v_call: TRBV30
j_call: TRBJ2-7
cdr3_aa: CAWSGLRQATYEQYF
cdr3_nt: TGTGCCTGGAGTGGGTTAAGACAGGCCACCTACGAGCAGTACTTC

clone_size: -
d_call: TRBD1
v_call: TRBV2
j_call: TRBJ1-4
cdr3_aa: CARSDRGNEKLFF
cdr3_nt: TGTGCCAGGTCCGACAGGGGCAATGAAAAACTGTTTTTT

clone_size: -
d_call: -
v_call: TRBV27
j_call: TRBJ1-6
cdr3_aa: CASSGRGRSPLHF
cdr3_nt: TGTGCCAGCAGTGGTAGGGGTAGATCACCCCTCCACTTT

clone_size: few
d_call: TRBD1
v_call: TRBV13
j_call: TRBJ1-2
cdr3_aa: CASSNPGQGSGGYTF
cdr3_nt: TGTGCCAGCAGCAATCCCGGACAGGGGTCGGGGGGCTACACCTTC

clone_size: -
d_call: -
v_call: TRBV21-1
j_call: TRBJ1-1
cdr3_aa: CASSTSRGTTNMNTEAFF
cdr3_nt: TGTGCCAGCAGCACCTCCAGGGGGACAACGAACATGAACACTGAAGCTTTCTTT

clone_size: -
d_call: -
v_call: TRBV5-1
j_call: TRBJ2-2
cdr3_aa: CASSFRVGTGELFF
cdr3_nt: TGCGCCAGCAGCTTCAGGGTGGGGACCGGGGAGCTGTTTTTT

clone_size: -
d_call: TRBD1
v_call: TRBV14
j_call: TRBJ1-2
cdr3_aa: CASSQDVPGTGGYGYTF
cdr3_nt: TGTGCCAGCAGCCAAGACGTCCCTGGGACAGGGGGCTATGGCTACACCTTC

clone_size: -
d_call: -
v_call: TRBV6-6
j_call: TRBJ2-6
cdr3_aa: CASSLDWSSGANVLTF
cdr3_nt: TGTGCCAGCAGTTTAGACTGGAGCTCTGGGGCCAACGTCCTGACTTTC

clone_size: -
d_call: TRBD2
v_call: TRBV7-2
j_call: TRBJ2-1
cdr3_aa: CASRPAGTSGWNEQFF
cdr3_nt: TGTGCCAGCAGACCTGCCGGGACTAGCGGGTGGAATGAGCAGTTCTTC

clone_size: -
d_call: TRBD2
v_call: TRBV5-1
j_call: TRBJ2-3
cdr3_aa: CASREGLAGADTQYF
cdr3_nt: TGCGCCAGCAGAGAAGGACTAGCGGGAGCAGATACGCAGTATTTT

clone_size: -
d_call: TRBD1
v_call: TRBV5-1
j_call: TRBJ2-7
cdr3_aa: CASSGAGTGAYEQYF
cdr3_nt: TGCGCCAGCAGCGGAGCCGGGACAGGGGCCTACGAGCAGTACTTC

clone_size: -
d_call: TRBD2
v_call: TRBV30
j_call: TRBJ2-2
cdr3_aa: CAWFGGRGAGELFF
cdr3_nt: TGTGCCTGGTTTGGCGGGAGGGGAGCCGGGGAGCTGTTTTTT

clone_size: -
d_call: TRBD1
v_call: TRBV2
j_call: TRBJ1-2
cdr3_aa: CASRMDRGGYGYTF
cdr3_nt: TGTGCCAGCAGGATGGACAGGGGGGGCTATGGCTACACCTTC

clone_size: -
d_call: TRBD2
v_call: TRBV9
j_call: TRBJ2-7
cdr3_aa: CASSVGTSGTEQYF
cdr3_nt: TGTGCCAGCAGCGTCGGGACTAGCGGTACCGAGCAGTACTTC

clone_size: -
d_call: -
v_call: TRBV18
j_call: TRBJ1-5
cdr3_aa: CASSGSTGPQPQHF
cdr3_nt: TGTGCCAGCTCCGGATCCACAGGGCCTCAGCCCCAGCATTTT

clone_size: once
d_call: -
v_call: TRBV19
j_call: TRBJ1-2
cdr3_aa: CASSFRLLGYTF
cdr3_nt: TGTGCCAGTAGTTTCCGACTTCTTGGCTACACCTTC

clone_size: -
d_call: TRBD2
v_call: TRBV10-2
j_call: TRBJ2-5
cdr3_aa: CASALAGPQETQYF
cdr3_nt: TGCGCCAGCGCCCTAGCGGGACCCCAAGAGACCCAGTACTTC

clone_size: -
d_call: TRBD2
v_call: TRBV6-6
j_call: TRBJ2-7
cdr3_aa: CASIMQAGGPYEQYF
cdr3_nt: TGTGCCAGCATCATGCAGGCGGGAGGTCCCTACGAGCAGTACTTC

clone_size: -
d_call: TRBD1
v_call: TRBV30
j_call: TRBJ1-2
cdr3_aa: CAWARDRGNYGYTF
cdr3_nt: TGTGCCTGGGCCCGGGACAGGGGGAACTATGGCTACACCTTC

clone_size: once
d_call: -
v_call: TRBV9
j_call: TRBJ2-7
cdr3_aa: CASSVGSGYDFEQYF
cdr3_nt: TGTGCCAGCAGCGTAGGGAGCGGGTATGATTTCGAGCAGTACTTC

clone_size: -
d_call: -
v_call: TRBV5-5
j_call: TRBJ1-4
cdr3_aa: CASSLAGAEEKLFF
cdr3_nt: TGTGCCAGCAGCTTGGCAGGGGCGGAAGAAAAACTGTTTTTT

clone_size: -
d_call: -
v_call: TRBV11-3
j_call: TRBJ2-3
cdr3_aa: CASRGADTQYF
cdr3_nt: TGTGCCAGCAGAGGGGCAGATACGCAGTATTTT

clone_size: -
d_call: TRBD2
v_call: TRBV3-1/TRBV3-2
j_call: TRBJ2-1
cdr3_aa: CASSPGTSGRADEQFF
cdr3_nt: TGTGCCAGCAGCCCAGGGACTAGCGGGAGGGCCGATGAGCAGTTCTTC

clone_size: -
d_call: TRBD2
v_call: TRBV4-3
j_call: TRBJ2-1
cdr3_aa: CASSQTHLAGSSYNEQFF
cdr3_nt: TGCGCCAGCAGCCAAACCCACCTAGCGGGGAGCTCCTACAATGAGCAGTTCTTC

clone_size: -
d_call: TRBD1
v_call: TRBV10-2
j_call: TRBJ1-6
cdr3_aa: CASSLGQGNSPLHF
cdr3_nt: TGCGCCAGCAGCCTTGGACAGGGCAATTCACCCCTCCACTTT

clone_size: -
d_call: TRBD2
v_call: TRBV7-9
j_call: TRBJ2-1
cdr3_aa: CASSPRTSGELNEQFF
cdr3_nt: TGTGCCAGCAGCCCTCGGACTAGCGGGGAACTTAATGAGCAGTTCTTC

clone_size: -
d_call: -
v_call: TRBV9
j_call: TRBJ1-3
cdr3_aa: CASTWDTSSGNTIYF
cdr3_nt: TGTGCCAGCACCTGGGATACTAGCTCTGGAAACACCATATATTTT

clone_size: -
d_call: TRBD1
v_call: TRBV10-1
j_call: TRBJ1-2
cdr3_aa: CASSRDRGYGYTF
cdr3_nt: TGCGCCAGCAGCCGGGACAGGGGATATGGCTACACCTTC

clone_size: -
d_call: -
v_call: TRBV7-2
j_call: TRBJ2-1
cdr3_aa: CASSLGSSLEQFF
cdr3_nt: TGTGCCAGCAGCTTAGGTAGCTCCTTAGAGCAGTTCTTC

clone_size: -
d_call: TRBD1
v_call: TRBV9
j_call: TRBJ1-1
cdr3_aa: CASSSTGGTEAFF
cdr3_nt: TGTGCCAGCAGCTCCACAGGGGGAACTGAAGCTTTCTTT

clone_size: medium-sized
d_call: TRBD1
v_call: TRBV11-3
j_call: TRBJ2-4
cdr3_aa: CASSTRTGGARDIQYF
cdr3_nt: TGTGCCAGCAGCACCAGGACAGGGGGCGCGAGGGACATTCAGTACTTC

clone_size: -
d_call: -
v_call: TRBV7-2
j_call: TRBJ2-7
cdr3_aa: CASSPSGRRGGEQYF
cdr3_nt: TGTGCCAGCAGCCCCTCTGGGAGGAGGGGGGGCGAGCAGTACTTC

clone_size: -
d_call: -
v_call: TRBV7-6
j_call: TRBJ2-2
cdr3_aa: CASSSPDIFTGELFF
cdr3_nt: TGTGCCAGCAGCTCCCCGGACATTTTCACCGGGGAGCTGTTTTTT

clone_size: -
d_call: -
v_call: TRBV6-5
j_call: TRBJ2-3
cdr3_aa: CASTLDLSTDTQYF
cdr3_nt: TGTGCCAGCACCTTGGACTTAAGCACAGATACGCAGTATTTT